The entry below gives a single T cell receptor (beta chain) sequence along with its context. What it binds is unknown. CDR1 and CDR2 (germline): SGHDT, YYEEEE. The CDR3 totals 15 residues. The V end was cut by 5 bases, the J end by 8 bases, with 22 bases between. It was template switching that added a universal primer site, and there were unique molecular identifiers on the cDNA. One entry per CDR3 protein results from TCRdb running MiXCR on the 5' RACE reads. This table has 400,000 to 650,000 distinct CDR3 sequences, roughly 21% appearing once. The data derive from a study of identical twins. General study points: For zero-insertion analyses, partial confounding could come from invariant MAIT and iNKT cells.

These data were also filed under a second study, of T cells expressing NK-cell markers. In that study: The contribution of dominant NKG2C+ clonotypes to CD8+ T cells in several donors was roughly 1.0-7.5%.

Sequencing input: CD4+ T cells sorted from blood. V usage is TRBV5-6 and J usage is TRBJ1-2; tentative D call: TRBD1 (6 bases). This TCR came from a woman in her late teens or twenties in good health. The CDR3 DNA reads TGTGCCAGCAGTACAACTGGAGGGCCGGGGGCGGGCTACACCTTC. Encoded protein: CASSTTGGPGAGYTF.